Each of the 12 T cell receptor beta chains below was sequenced from the same sample in a study of blood T cell repertoires in COVID-19. The data were produced by immunoSEQ multiplex PCR, yet TCRdb's version contains in-frame clones alone and is incomplete. The table records some 200,000 clones, roughly nine tenths of them present only once. Sequences were obtained from peripheral blood. These receptor sequences come from a man aged 60 to 75 with active or convalescent COVID-19.

The chain recombines TRBV6-5 with TRBJ1-2, with TRBD1 matching over 9 bases. The CDR3 loop spans 15 amino acids. Per germline, CDR1 MNHEY and CDR2 SVGAGI. The V segment lost 7 bases and the J segment 4 bases; nucleotides outside the gene matches: 10. CDR3 region: CASIARDREFYGYTF. In DNA, the CDR3 is TGTGCCAGCATTGCCAGGGACAGGGAGTTCTATGGCTACACCTTC.

V is TRBV5-4 and J is TRBJ2-5; 10 bases are a match to TRBD2. CDR1 SGHNT and CDR2 YYREEE come from the germline V gene (reference sequence). The CDR3 spans 15 residues. Trimming removed 2 bases from V and 2 bases from J; junction bases left unmatched: 3. The CDR3 DNA sequence: TGTGCCAGCAGCTTTCAAGCGGGGGGGCAAGAGACCCAGTACTTC. Translation gives CASSFQAGGQETQYF. Combining the CDR3 with reference TRBV5-4 and TRBJ2-5 gives the whole variable domain ETGVTQSPTHLIKTRGQQVTLRCSSQSGHNTVSWYQQALGQGPQFIFQYYREEENGRGNFPPRFSGLQFPNYSSELNVNALELDDSALYLCASSFQAGGQETQYFGPGTRLLVL.

This chain uses TRBV19 with TRBJ1-5; 7 nucleotides line up with TRBD1. Germline CDR1 is LNHDA and CDR2 is SQIVND (reference sequence). V was pared by 6 bases and J by 3 bases, with 8 bases of the junction left unmatched. This CDR3 spans 15 amino acids. In DNA, the CDR3 is TGTGCCAGTAGGAAATCGGGACAGAACAATCAGCCCCAGCATTTT. It is translated as CASRKSGQNNQPQHF. Complete variable domain (other parts from reference TRBV19 and TRBJ1-5): DGGITQSPKYLFRKEGQNVTLSCEQNLNHDAMYWYRQDPGQGLRLIYYSQIVNDFQKGDIAEGYSVSREKKESFPLTVTSAQKNPTAFYLCASRKSGQNNQPQHFGDGTRLSIL.

V usage is TRBV5-5 and J usage is TRBJ1-2; D ambiguous. This CDR3 region has 13 residues. The germline gives CDR1 SGHKS, CDR2 YYEKEE (reference sequence). V was shortened by 4 bases and J by 0 bases, with 7 bases between the two germline ends. This chain's CDR3 is CASSPGSNYGYTF. The DNA of the CDR3 is TGTGCCAGCAGCCCCGGGTCTAACTATGGCTACACCTTC.

This clone is a singleton in its sample. This rearrangement joins TRBV19 to TRBJ2-3; 9 bases align to TRBD2. In germline, CDR1 is LNHDA, CDR2 SQIVND (reference sequence). This CDR3 contains 16 residues. Germline trimming cut 3 bases from V and 3 bases from J; bases unmatched to any gene: 7. The CDR3 nucleotides read TGTGCCAGTAGTATCGGGGCGGGGGGGCCGACAGATACGCAGTATTTT. Its translation: CASSIGAGGPTDTQYF.

V is TRBV12-3 or TRBV12-4 and J is TRBJ2-1; 7 bases are a match to TRBD1. This CDR3 contains 13 residues. J lost 7 bases, V lost 5 bases, and 5 bases had no gene match. CDR3 nucleotide sequence: TGTGCCAGCAGTCTTTACAGGGGAAATGAGCAGTTCTTC. Its protein product is CASSLYRGNEQFF.

The gene calls are TRBV6-1 and TRBJ1-2; D call uncertain. Germline V CDR1 and CDR2: MNHNS, SASEGT. The CDR3 loop spans 15 amino acids. Deletions cut 0 bases from V and 0 bases from J, with 8 bases between. In DNA form, the CDR3 reads TGTGCCAGCAGTGAAGCGCCCAGTCCTAACTATGGCTACACCTTC. Protein sequence: CASSEAPSPNYGYTF.

There are a few counts of this clone. V gene TRBV28 combines with J gene TRBJ1-1, with D hard to call. V lost 1 base and J 5 bases, leaving 5 bases between the germline ends. Germline-derived CDR1 and CDR2 are MDHEN and SYDVKM. This CDR3 has 12 amino acids. CDR3 region: CASSLSGTEAFF. The CDR3 nucleotides are TGTGCCAGCAGTTTATCGGGTACTGAAGCTTTCTTT.

This sequence joins TRBV5-1 and TRBJ1-5, with 7 bases lining up with TRBD1. The trim removed 4 bases at V and 6 bases at J, leaving 7 bases unmatched. The V gene's germline CDR1 is SGHRS and CDR2 YFSETQ. CDR3 length: 14 amino acids. CDR3 residues: CASSATQGSQPQHF. The CDR3 coding sequence is TGCGCCAGCAGCGCCACACAGGGGAGTCAGCCCCAGCATTTT.

The rearrangement links TRBV19 to TRBJ1-5; D not resolved. The CDR3 sequence is 12 residues long. V lost 5 bases and J lost 10, with 12 bases in between. Germline values: CDR1 LNHDA, CDR2 SQIVND (reference sequence). CDR3: CASSSHKSPQHF. Here the CDR3 DNA reads TGTGCCAGTAGTTCCCATAAGAGTCCCCAGCATTTT.

This clone appeared a single time. In the same sample, other DNA sequences code for this CDR3. V gene TRBV19 combines with J gene TRBJ1-1; 8 bases line up with TRBD1. This CDR3 region has 14 residues. V lost 3 bases, J lost 1 base, and 1 base stayed unmatched. Germline V lookup: CDR1 LNHDA, CDR2 SQIVND (reference sequence). The CDR3 here is CASSIGTGNTEAFF. The CDR3 DNA follows: TGTGCCAGTAGTATTGGGACAGGGAACACTGAAGCTTTCTTT.

The chain combines TRBV30 with TRBJ2-1; the match to TRBD2 covers 11 bases. Germline values: CDR1 GTSNPN, CDR2 SVGIG (reference sequence). The CDR3 length is 17 residues. The ends lost 1 base at V and 8 bases at J; junction bases unmatched: 13. The CDR3 sequence is CAWSALRSSGGAHEQFF. CDR3 sequence (DNA): TGTGCCTGGAGTGCCCTCCGGAGTAGCGGGGGGGCTCATGAGCAGTTCTTC.